The entry below gives a single TCR beta chain sequence along with its context. Its antigen remains undetermined. Base qualities were left out, and no much larger clone turns up one base away. Looking up the germline V gene yields CDR1 MDHEN and CDR2 SYDVKM. V trim: 5 bases; J trim: 7 bases; unmatched bases: 10. The CDR3 runs 15 amino acids, cysteine and phenylalanine included. Only the CDR3 portion is preserved as DNA: 45 bases, with reading frame beginning at the first base. This sample is part of a study of PD-1 blockade in classical Hodgkin lymphoma (dated by TCRdb to about 2020). Some background on the complete study: Nivolumab dosing was 3 mg/kg intravenously every 2 weeks, continuing until either disease progression or unacceptable toxicity. The study used CyTOF and TCR beta sequencing to define a peripheral blood immune signature of response to PD-1 blockade in classical Hodgkin lymphoma.

The Qiagen DNeasy kit was used to extract genomic DNA both from unsorted PBMCs and from the negatively selected CD4+ and CD8+ fractions. Amplification of TCR beta CDR3 regions was done by immunoSEQ multiplex PCR with primers that anneal to V and J segments. Amplification bias was minimized using a synthetic immune receptor repertoire, and residual bias was removed computationally after sequencing. The original pipeline was this. Repertoire diversity was quantified as the Shannon entropy index using custom Python scripts. The unsorted, CD4+ and CD8+ repertoires were each analyzed separately, with the exception of combined analyses, where CD4+ and CD8+ sequences were merged in silico. A clone counted as expanded when the clone's frequency after treatment rose at least 2-fold relative to C1D1, and clones undetected at baseline were given a pseudocount of 0.5. Singleton clones were defined as clones with 0 or 1 copy at C1D1, and non-singleton clones were defined as clones with 2 or more copies. By matching protein sequences in sorted samples from the same patient, clones expanded in unsorted samples were annotated as CD4+, CD8+ or unknown. Diversity changes from C1D1 to C4D1 were tested in paired samples using Wilcoxon tests. The clones in this table, taken by TCRdb from immuneACCESS, are in-frame only. Not every clone is retained; where verified, under half of the shortfall comes from an unresolved V gene, and the cause of the rest is unknown. V, J and clone size are those of that table, while D and trimming were read from the DNA. Counted in this sample were about 110,000 clones; 80% to 90% of them appeared once. The top ten clones comprise around 20% of the sample.

Results and caveats for the whole study, not just this receptor: A significant rise by C4D1 was seen in CD4+ but not CD8+ TCR diversity (p=0.0027 vs p=0.16), with the rise being most apparent in complete responders (p=0.02). The study was limited to a single clinical trial cohort, and causes of repertoire differences, possibly disease activity or prior therapy, remained undefined. Diversity was lower in patients who began nivolumab less than 1 year after ASCT, so these patients were left out of later analyses to avoid confounding by immune reconstitution. Newly diagnosed patients were reported to have lower baseline TCR diversity than healthy donors, and relapsed/refractory patients were reported to have lower baseline TCR diversity still. Trial patients achieving complete response had baseline diversity similar to newly diagnosed patients, whereas partial responders and progressors had significantly lower diversity.

The sample's time point, from its label and the paper: cycle 2 day 1 (C2D1) of nivolumab. Every trial patient had relapsed after autologous stem cell transplantation, and cohorts A, B and C differed in prior brentuximab vedotin exposure. The trial cohort was composed of about 53 patients with relapsed/refractory classical Hodgkin lymphoma, for whom complete response, partial response or progressive disease was recorded as best overall response. Single-agent nivolumab was administered to trial patients in the multi-cohort phase II CheckMate 205 trial. An independent review committee assessed best overall response using the 2007 International Working Group response criteria. Trial PBMCs were obtained immediately prior to nivolumab initiation (C1D1) and on therapy at cycle 2 day 1 and cycle 4 day 1. After peripheral blood was drawn into 8 mL Vacutainer Cell Preparation Tubes, PBMCs were isolated by centrifugation and then cryopreserved.

The chain couples TRBV28 to TRBJ2-1, with 8 bases matching TRBD2. This TCR was recovered from a human donor with classical Hodgkin lymphoma. This material consisted of peripheral blood mononuclear cells (PBMCs), taken before the second cycle of nivolumab. The nucleotide sequence reads as follows: TGTGCCAGCAGTCCAGGGGTAGCGGGAAGTAATGAGCAGTTCTTC. Translated, this gives CASSPGVAGSNEQFF.